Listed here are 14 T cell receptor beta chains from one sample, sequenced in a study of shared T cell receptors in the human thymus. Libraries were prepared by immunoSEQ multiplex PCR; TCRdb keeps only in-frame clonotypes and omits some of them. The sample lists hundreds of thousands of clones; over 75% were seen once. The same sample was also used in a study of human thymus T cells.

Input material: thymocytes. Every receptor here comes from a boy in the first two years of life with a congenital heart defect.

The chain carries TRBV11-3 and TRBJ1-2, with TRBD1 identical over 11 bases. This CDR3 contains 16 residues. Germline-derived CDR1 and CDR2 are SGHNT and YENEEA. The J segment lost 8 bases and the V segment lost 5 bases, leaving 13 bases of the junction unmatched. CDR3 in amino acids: CASSLSSGQGAQGYTF. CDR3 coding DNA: TGTGCCAGCAGCCTCTCGAGTGGACAGGGGGCGCAAGGCTACACCTTC.

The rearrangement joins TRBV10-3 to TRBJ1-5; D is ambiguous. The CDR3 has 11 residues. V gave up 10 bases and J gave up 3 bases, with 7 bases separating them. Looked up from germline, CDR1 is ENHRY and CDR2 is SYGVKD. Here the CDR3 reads CATGDNQPQHF. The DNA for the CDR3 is TGTGCCACCGGAGACAATCAGCCCCAGCATTTT.

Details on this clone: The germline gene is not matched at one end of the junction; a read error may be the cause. This chain's CDR3 is CASSFRERERRDF. The CDR3 DNA reads as TGTGCCAGCAGTTTCAGGGAGCGGGAGAGGAGAGATTTC. The chain combines TRBV27 with TRBJ2-7, with 8 bases that match TRBD2. The CDR3 has 13 amino acids. In germline, CDR1 is MNHEY, CDR2 SMNVEV (reference sequence).

CDR3 bases: TGTGCCAGTAGTATTAGTCGTAAAAATCAGCCCCAGCATTTT. Translated: CASSISRKNQPQHF. The rearrangement joins TRBV19 to TRBJ1-5; D uncertain. Per germline, CDR1 LNHDA and CDR2 SQIVND (reference sequence). V lost 3 bases and J 4 bases, leaving 10 bases between the germline ends. This CDR3 spans 14 amino acids.

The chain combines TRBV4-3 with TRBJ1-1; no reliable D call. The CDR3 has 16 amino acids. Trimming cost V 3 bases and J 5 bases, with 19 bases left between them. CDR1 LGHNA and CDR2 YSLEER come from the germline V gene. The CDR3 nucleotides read TGCGCCAGCAGCCAGGAAACCCCCGAGCGAAAGACTGAAGCTTTCTTT. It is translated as CASSQETPERKTEAFF.

The CDR3 region has the DNA TGTGCCAGCAGTCCAGAGGGCGGGAGGACCTACGAGCAGTACTTC. This translates into CASSPEGGRTYEQYF. This chain links TRBV6-5 with TRBJ2-7; 8 bases are shared with TRBD2. Germline assignment: CDR1 MNHEY and CDR2 SVGAGI. This CDR3 region has 15 residues. V was clipped by 5 bases and J by 2 bases; unmatched bases: 8.

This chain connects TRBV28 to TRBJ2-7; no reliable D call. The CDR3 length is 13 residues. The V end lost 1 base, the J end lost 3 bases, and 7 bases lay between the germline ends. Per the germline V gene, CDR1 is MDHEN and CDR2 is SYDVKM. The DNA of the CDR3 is TGTGCCAGCAGTTTATCCCGTCGCTACGAGCAGTACTTC. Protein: CASSLSRRYEQYF. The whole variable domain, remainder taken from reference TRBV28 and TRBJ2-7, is DVKVTQSSRYLVKRTGEKVFLECVQDMDHENMFWYRQDPGLGLRLIYFSYDVKMKEKGDIPEGYSVSREKKERFSLILESASTNQTSMYLCASSLSRRYEQYFGPGTRLTVT.

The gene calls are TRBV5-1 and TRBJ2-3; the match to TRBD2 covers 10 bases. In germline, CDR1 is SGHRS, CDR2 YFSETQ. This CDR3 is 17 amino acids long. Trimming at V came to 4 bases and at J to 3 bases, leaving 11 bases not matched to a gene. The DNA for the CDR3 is TGCGCCAGCAGCATTGAAAATAGCGGGGGGAAGACAGATACGCAGTATTTT. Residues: CASSIENSGGKTDTQYF. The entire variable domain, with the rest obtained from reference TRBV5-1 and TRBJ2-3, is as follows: KAGVTQTPRYLIKTRGQQVTLSCSPISGHRSVSWYQQTPGQGLQFLFEYFSETQRNKGNFPGRFSGRQFSNSRSEMNVSTLELGDSALYLCASSIENSGGKTDTQYFGPGTRLTVL.

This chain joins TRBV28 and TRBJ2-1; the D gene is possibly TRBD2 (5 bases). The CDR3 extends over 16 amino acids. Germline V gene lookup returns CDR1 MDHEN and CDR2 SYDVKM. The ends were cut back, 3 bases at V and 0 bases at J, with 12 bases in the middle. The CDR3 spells CASSLVASSSYNEQFF. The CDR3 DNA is TGTGCCAGCAGTTTGGTAGCGAGTAGCTCCTACAATGAGCAGTTCTTC. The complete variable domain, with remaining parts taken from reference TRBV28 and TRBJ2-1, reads DVKVTQSSRYLVKRTGEKVFLECVQDMDHENMFWYRQDPGLGLRLIYFSYDVKMKEKGDIPEGYSVSREKKERFSLILESASTNQTSMYLCASSLVASSSYNEQFFGPGTRLTVL.

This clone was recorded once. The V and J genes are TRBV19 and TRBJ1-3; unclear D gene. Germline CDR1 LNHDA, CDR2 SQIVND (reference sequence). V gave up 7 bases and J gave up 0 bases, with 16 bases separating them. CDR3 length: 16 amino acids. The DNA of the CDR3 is TGTGCCAGTACCGAGGCCGTCCCTAGCTCTGGAAACACCATATATTTT. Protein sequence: CASTEAVPSSGNTIYF.

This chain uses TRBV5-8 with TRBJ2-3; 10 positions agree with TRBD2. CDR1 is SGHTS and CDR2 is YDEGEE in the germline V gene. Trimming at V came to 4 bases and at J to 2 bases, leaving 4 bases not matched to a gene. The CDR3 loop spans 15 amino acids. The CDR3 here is CASSVTSGYTDTQYF. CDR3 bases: TGTGCCAGCAGCGTGACTAGCGGGTACACAGATACGCAGTATTTT.

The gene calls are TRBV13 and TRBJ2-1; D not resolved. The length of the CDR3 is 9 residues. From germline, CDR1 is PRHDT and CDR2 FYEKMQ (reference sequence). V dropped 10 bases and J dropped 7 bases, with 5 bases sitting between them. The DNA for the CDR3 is TGTGCCACCCAGAATGAGCAGTTCTTC. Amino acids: CATQNEQFF.

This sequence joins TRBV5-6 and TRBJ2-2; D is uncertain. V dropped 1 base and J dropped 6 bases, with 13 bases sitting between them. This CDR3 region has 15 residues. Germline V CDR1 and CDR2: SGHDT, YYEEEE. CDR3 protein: CASSLFQNSPGELFF. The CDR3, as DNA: TGTGCCAGCAGCTTGTTTCAGAATTCCCCCGGGGAGCTGTTTTTT.

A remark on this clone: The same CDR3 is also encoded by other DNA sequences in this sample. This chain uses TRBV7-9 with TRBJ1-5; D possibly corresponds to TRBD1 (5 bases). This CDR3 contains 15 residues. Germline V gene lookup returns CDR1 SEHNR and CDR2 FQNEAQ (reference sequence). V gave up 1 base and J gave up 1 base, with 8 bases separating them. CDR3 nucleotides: TGTGCCAGCAGCTTAGGGCAGGGAAGCAATCAGCCCCAGCATTTT. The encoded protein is CASSLGQGSNQPQHF.